The 18 T cell receptor beta chains below were found in one sample sequenced in a study of cytomegalovirus exposure and HLA in healthy donors. In the PCR, 60 Vbeta and 13 Jbeta primers were used. Data came from immunoSEQ multiplex PCR; TCRdb stores just in-frame clones and leaves some out. Its clone listing holds about 140,000 clones. The specimen was PBMCs. The receptors were gathered from a middle-aged man in good health and CMV-seronegative.

The gene calls are TRBV29-1 and TRBJ2-3; TRBD2 matches at 12 bases. The J segment lost 6 bases and the V segment lost 5 bases, leaving 3 bases of the junction unmatched. CDR1 and CDR2 from the germline V gene are SQVTM and ANQGSEA. The CDR3 totals 13 residues. This CDR3 reads CSVTSGGRDTQYF. Here the CDR3 DNA reads TGCAGCGTTACTAGCGGGGGGAGGGATACGCAGTATTTT.

The CDR3 protein is CASSPSIRGGPETQYF. DNA of the CDR3: TGTGCCAGCTCACCAAGTATACGGGGGGGCCCGGAGACCCAGTACTTC. V is TRBV18 and J is TRBJ2-5; 8 bases map to TRBD2. This CDR3 has 16 amino acids. V shed 2 bases and J 5 bases; nucleotides not matched to a gene: 10. Germline CDR1 reads KGHSH; CDR2 reads LQKENI.

This chain connects TRBV19 to TRBJ2-2; 8 positions agree with TRBD2. The CDR3 contains 15 residues. Germline assignment: CDR1 LNHDA and CDR2 SQIVND (reference sequence). J was trimmed by 3 bases and V by 5 bases; bases with no gene match: 5. CDR3 DNA sequence: TGTGCCAGTAGTCCACGGGGGGGAGACACCGGGGAGCTGTTTTTT. Translation gives CASSPRGGDTGELFF.

This chain connects TRBV23-1 to TRBJ2-7; tentatively, D is TRBD1 (6 bases). TRBV23-1 is identified as an open reading frame with a role that is uncertain. CDR3 size: 15 residues. V was clipped by 2 bases and J by 3 bases, with 14 bases between them. The CDR3 DNA follows: TGCGCCAGCAGTCAAGTATCCCCCAGGGGCTACGAGCAGTACTTC. Protein sequence: CASSQVSPRGYEQYF.

This chain uses TRBV5-1 with TRBJ1-4; D call uncertain. V was clipped by 0 bases and J by 0 bases, with 12 bases between them. The CDR3 contains 17 residues. CDR1 and CDR2 from the germline V gene are SGHRS and YFSETQ. The chain's CDR3 is CASSLGIMGATNEKLFF. As DNA, the CDR3 is TGCGCCAGCAGCTTGGGCATAATGGGAGCAACTAATGAAAAACTGTTTTTT.

The J gene is TRBJ1-1, the V gene TRBV7-9; a weak D match, TRBD1 (5 bases). The CDR3 spans 15 residues. CDR1 and CDR2 (germline): SEHNR, FQNEAQ (reference sequence). With 7 bases removed from V and 4 bases from J, the gap between germline ends came to 19 bases. The DNA of the CDR3 is TGTGCCAGCAACGCAATCGGGCAGGGCTCCACTGAAGCTTTCTTT. Amino acids: CASNAIGQGSTEAFF.

The rearrangement links TRBV14 to TRBJ2-7; 7 nucleotides line up with TRBD2. V shed 1 base, J shed 6 bases, and the junction held 12 bases outside the gene matches. The CDR3 extends over 16 amino acids. Germline values: CDR1 SGHDN, CDR2 FVKESK. The CDR3 spells CASSQVGLAAGTEQYF. The CDR3 DNA sequence: TGTGCCAGCAGCCAAGTGGGGCTAGCGGCAGGAACCGAGCAGTACTTC.

The chain uses TRBV6-6 and TRBJ1-6; tentatively, D is TRBD1 (5 bases). Trimming took 5 bases from V and 9 from J, leaving 14 bases between them. Germline assignment: CDR1 MNHNY and CDR2 SVGAGI (reference sequence). The CDR3 has 14 amino acids. DNA for the CDR3: TGTGCCAGCAGTAGCGGAGGGGTCGGTTCACCCCTCCACTTT. Residues: CASSSGGVGSPLHF.

The chain combines TRBV28 with TRBJ1-2, with 8 nucleotides matching TRBD1. The CDR3 runs to 12 residues. Losses at the gene ends were 7 bases for V and 8 bases for J; bases not matched to a gene: 6. Germline CDR1 MDHEN, CDR2 SYDVKM. The CDR3 DNA follows: TGTGCCAGCACGGACAGGGTTGGGGGCTACACCTTC. Its translation: CASTDRVGGYTF.

The chain links TRBV15 to TRBJ1-1; a possible D gene is TRBD1 (5 bases). Germline assignment: CDR1 LNHNV and CDR2 YYDKDF (reference sequence). CDR3 length equals 14 residues. Trimming pared 3 bases from V and 1 base from J, leaving 9 bases between. CDR3 in DNA: TGTGCCACCAGCAGTAGACAGCCGAACACTGAAGCTTTCTTT. This codes for CATSSRQPNTEAFF.

The gene calls are TRBV7-9 and TRBJ1-2; no reliable D call. V shed 6 bases and J shed 2 bases, with 10 bases lying between them. This CDR3 has 13 residues. Germline CDR1 is SEHNR and CDR2 is FQNEAQ (reference sequence). The CDR3 here is CASSSEKNYGYTF. The CDR3 coding sequence is TGTGCCAGCAGTTCGGAGAAGAACTATGGCTACACCTTC.

The chain joins TRBV18 to TRBJ2-7; D might be TRBD1 (5 bases). V lost 5 bases and J lost 2, with 10 bases in between. Looked up from germline, CDR1 is KGHSH and CDR2 is LQKENI. The CDR3 consists of 13 residues. CDR3 DNA: TGTGCCAGCTCAGTGGCAGGGCCCTACGAGCAGTACTTC. Translating it yields CASSVAGPYEQYF.

CDR3 in DNA: TGCAGCGTTGTGGCTCGTTTTACCTACGAGCAGTACTTC. Encoded protein: CSVVARFTYEQYF. V usage is TRBV29-1 and J usage is TRBJ2-7, with D uncertain. Between the trimmed V and J ends, which lost 4 bases and 2 bases, there was a span of 12 bases. Per the germline V gene, CDR1 is SQVTM and CDR2 is ANQGSEA. The CDR3 covers 13 residues.

V and J are TRBV7-2 and TRBJ2-1, with 9 positions matching TRBD2. Trimming at V came to 3 bases and at J to 6 bases, leaving 6 bases not matched to a gene. There are 15 residues in the CDR3. Germline V gives CDR1 SGHTA, CDR2 FQGNSA. The CDR3 DNA reads TGTGCCAGCAGCTTGCGGACTAGCGAGGTCAATGAGCAGTTCTTC. Its translation is CASSLRTSEVNEQFF.

The V call is TRBV5-5, the J call TRBJ2-1; TRBD2 aligns across 7 bases. The CDR3 is 16 amino acids. CDR1 SGHKS and CDR2 YYEKEE come from the germline V gene (reference sequence). The V gene end was trimmed by 4 bases and the J gene end by 1 base; junction bases not matched to a gene: 8. CDR3 in amino acids: CASSGDYSVSYNEQFF. In nucleotides, the CDR3 is TGTGCCAGCAGCGGGGACTATTCCGTATCCTACAATGAGCAGTTCTTC.

V usage is TRBV6-1 and J usage is TRBJ1-5, with 7 positions matching TRBD1. The CDR3 has 14 residues. Trimming at V came to 6 bases and at J to 4 bases, leaving 6 bases not matched to a gene. CDR1 MNHNS and CDR2 SASEGT come from the germline V gene. CDR3 sequence reads: CASRSAGGNQPQHF. The CDR3 coding sequence is TGTGCCAGCAGAAGTGCAGGGGGGAATCAGCCCCAGCATTTT.

This chain connects TRBV7-2 to TRBJ2-3, with 9 bases aligning to TRBD2. The CDR3 is made up of 15 amino acids. The trim removed 6 bases at V and 2 bases at J, leaving 6 bases unmatched. The germline V gene encodes CDR1 SGHTA and CDR2 FQGNSA. Here the CDR3 DNA reads TGTGCCAGCAGGGATAGCGGGGGCCCCACAGATACGCAGTATTTT. It encodes CASRDSGGPTDTQYF.

The V call is TRBV5-1, the J call TRBJ2-7, with 10 nucleotides matching TRBD2. V shed 3 bases and J 6 bases; nucleotides not matched to a gene: 9. The CDR3 length is 15 residues. CDR1 and CDR2 (germline): SGHRS, YFSETQ. The CDR3 region has the DNA TGCGCCAGCAGCTCCCAGCGGGGGGGCTTATCCGAGCAGTACTTC. Its translation is CASSSQRGGLSEQYF.